This note documents a single TCR beta chain sequence. This specimen comes from a study of blood T cell repertoires in COVID-19. From germline, CDR1 is MNHEY and CDR2 SMNVEV (reference sequence). This CDR3 has 13 residues. Deletions cut 8 bases from V and 2 bases from J, with 12 bases between. Source study methods: Nucleated cell number was recorded as an estimate derived from reference gene primer amplification. Produced via immunoSEQ multiplex PCR; TCRdb's table is partial and in-frame only. Clonal size and the V and J genes are those of that table, whereas D and trimming came from the DNA. The sample consists of approximately 260,000 clones, around 80% of them appearing once.

The TCR originated in a man between 25 and 39 years old with acute COVID-19. Sequencing was done on a sample of PBMCs or T cells enriched from blood (not recorded which). This rearrangement joins TRBV27 to TRBJ2-5; D might be TRBD1 (5 bases). The DNA of the CDR3 is TGTGCCAGCTCTGACAGAACTCAAGAGACCCAGTACTTC. It encodes CASSDRTQETQYF.